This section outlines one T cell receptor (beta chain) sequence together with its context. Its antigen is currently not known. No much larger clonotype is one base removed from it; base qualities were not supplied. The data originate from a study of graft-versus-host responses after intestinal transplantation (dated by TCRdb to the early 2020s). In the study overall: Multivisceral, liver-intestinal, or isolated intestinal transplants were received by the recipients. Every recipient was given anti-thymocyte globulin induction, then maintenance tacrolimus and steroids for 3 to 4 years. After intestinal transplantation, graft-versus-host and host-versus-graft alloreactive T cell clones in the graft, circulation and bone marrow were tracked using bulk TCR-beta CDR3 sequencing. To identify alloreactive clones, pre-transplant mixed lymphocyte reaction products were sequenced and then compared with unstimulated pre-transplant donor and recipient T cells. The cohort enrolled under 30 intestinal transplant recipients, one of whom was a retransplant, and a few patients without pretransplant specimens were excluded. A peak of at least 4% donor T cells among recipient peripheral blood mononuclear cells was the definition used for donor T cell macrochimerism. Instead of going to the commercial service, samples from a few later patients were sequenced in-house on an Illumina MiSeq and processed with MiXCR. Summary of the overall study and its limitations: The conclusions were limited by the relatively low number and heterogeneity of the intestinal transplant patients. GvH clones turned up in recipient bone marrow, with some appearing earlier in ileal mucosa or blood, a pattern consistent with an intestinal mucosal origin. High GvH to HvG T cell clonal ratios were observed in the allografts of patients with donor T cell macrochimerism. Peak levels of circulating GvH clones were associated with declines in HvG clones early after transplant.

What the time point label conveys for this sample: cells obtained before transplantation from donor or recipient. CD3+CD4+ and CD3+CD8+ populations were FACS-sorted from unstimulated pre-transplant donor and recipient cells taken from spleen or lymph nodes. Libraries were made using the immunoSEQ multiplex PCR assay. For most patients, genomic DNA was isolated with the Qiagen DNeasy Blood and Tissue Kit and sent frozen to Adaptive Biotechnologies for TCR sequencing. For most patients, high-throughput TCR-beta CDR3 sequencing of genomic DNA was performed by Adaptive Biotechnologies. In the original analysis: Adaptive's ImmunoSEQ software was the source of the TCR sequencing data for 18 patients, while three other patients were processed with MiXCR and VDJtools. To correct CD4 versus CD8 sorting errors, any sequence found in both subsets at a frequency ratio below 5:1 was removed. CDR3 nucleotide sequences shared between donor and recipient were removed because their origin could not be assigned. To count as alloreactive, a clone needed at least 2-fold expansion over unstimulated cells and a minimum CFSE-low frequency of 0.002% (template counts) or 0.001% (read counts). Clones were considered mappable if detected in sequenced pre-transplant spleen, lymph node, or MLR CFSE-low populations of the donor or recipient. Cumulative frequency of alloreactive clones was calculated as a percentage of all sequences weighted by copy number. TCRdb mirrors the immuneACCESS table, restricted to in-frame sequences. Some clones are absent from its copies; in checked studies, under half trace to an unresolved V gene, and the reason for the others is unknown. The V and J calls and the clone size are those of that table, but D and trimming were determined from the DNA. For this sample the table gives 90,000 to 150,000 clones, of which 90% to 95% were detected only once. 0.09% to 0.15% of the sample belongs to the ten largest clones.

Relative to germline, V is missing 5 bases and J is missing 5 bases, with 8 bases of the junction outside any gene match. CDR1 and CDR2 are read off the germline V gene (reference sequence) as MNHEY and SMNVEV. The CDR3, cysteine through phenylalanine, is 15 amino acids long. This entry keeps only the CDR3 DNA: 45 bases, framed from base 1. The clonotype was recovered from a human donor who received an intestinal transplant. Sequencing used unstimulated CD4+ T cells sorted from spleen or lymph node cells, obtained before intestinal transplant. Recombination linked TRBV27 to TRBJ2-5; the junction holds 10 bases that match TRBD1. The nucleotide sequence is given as TGTGCCAGCAGTAGATATGACAGGGGGCTTGAGACCCAGTACTTC. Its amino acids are CASSRYDRGLETQYF.